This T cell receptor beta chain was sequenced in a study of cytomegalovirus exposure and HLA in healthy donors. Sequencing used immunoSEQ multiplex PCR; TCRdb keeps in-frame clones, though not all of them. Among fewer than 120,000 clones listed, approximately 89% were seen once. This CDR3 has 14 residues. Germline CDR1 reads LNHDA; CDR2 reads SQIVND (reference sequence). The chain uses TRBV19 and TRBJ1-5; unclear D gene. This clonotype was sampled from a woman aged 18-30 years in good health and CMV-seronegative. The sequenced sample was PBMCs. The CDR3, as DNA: TGTGCAGCGCGAGGCCTCGGGAGCAATCAGCCCCAGCATTTT. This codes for CAARGLGSNQPQHF.